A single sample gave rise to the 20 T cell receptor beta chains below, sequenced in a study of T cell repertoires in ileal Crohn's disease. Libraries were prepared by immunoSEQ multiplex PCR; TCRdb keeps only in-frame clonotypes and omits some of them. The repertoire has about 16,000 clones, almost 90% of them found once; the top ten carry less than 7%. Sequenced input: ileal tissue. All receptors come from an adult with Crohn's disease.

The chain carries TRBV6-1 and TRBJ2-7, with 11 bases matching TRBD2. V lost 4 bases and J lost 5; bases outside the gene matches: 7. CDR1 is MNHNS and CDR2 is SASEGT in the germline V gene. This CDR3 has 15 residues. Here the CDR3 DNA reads TGTGCCAGCAGTGTACTAGCGGGAGAATCAGACGAGCAGTACTTC. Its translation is CASSVLAGESDEQYF.

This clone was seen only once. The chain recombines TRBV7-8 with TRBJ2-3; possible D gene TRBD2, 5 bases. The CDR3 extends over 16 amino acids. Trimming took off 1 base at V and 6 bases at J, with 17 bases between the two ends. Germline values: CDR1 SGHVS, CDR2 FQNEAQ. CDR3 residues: CASSLGMNLAGDTQYF. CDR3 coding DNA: TGTGCCAGCAGCTTAGGCATGAACCTAGCAGGTGATACGCAGTATTTT.

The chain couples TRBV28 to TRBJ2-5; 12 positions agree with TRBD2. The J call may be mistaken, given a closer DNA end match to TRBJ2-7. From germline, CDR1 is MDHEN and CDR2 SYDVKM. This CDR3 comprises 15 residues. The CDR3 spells CASSSGLAGNDEQYF. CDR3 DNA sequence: TGTGCCAGCAGTTCCGGACTAGCGGGAAACGACGAGCAGTACTTC.

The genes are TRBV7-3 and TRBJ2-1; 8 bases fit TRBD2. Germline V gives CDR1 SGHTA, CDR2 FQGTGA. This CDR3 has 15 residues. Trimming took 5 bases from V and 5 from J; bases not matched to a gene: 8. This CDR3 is CASSGLAGPNNEQFF. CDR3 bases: TGTGCCAGCAGCGGATTAGCGGGACCGAACAATGAGCAGTTCTTC.

The CDR3 sequence: CASSIARGRGANVLTF. In nucleotides, the CDR3 is TGTGCCAGTAGTATAGCCAGGGGTCGAGGGGCCAACGTCCTGACTTTC. The V and J genes are TRBV19 and TRBJ2-6; possible D gene TRBD1, 6 bases. V lost 1 base and J lost 4, with 11 bases in between. This CDR3 is 16 amino acids long. Germline V lookup: CDR1 LNHDA, CDR2 SQIVND (reference sequence).

CDR3 coding DNA: TGTGCCAGCAGCGAGAGACGGCTGGGCCCCGGGGAGCTGTTTTTT. Its translation is CASSERRLGPGELFF. The chain has TRBV6-5 and TRBJ2-2; D call uncertain. Germline V gene sequence: CDR1 MNHEY, CDR2 SVGAGI. V was shortened by 6 bases and J by 6 bases, with 17 bases between the two germline ends. This CDR3 is built from 15 residues.

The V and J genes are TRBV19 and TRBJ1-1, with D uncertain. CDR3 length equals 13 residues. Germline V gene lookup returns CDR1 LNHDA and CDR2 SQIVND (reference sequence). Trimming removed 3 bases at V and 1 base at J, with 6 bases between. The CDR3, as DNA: TGTGCCAGTAGTATCGAGAGGAACACTGAAGCTTTCTTT. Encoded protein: CASSIERNTEAFF.

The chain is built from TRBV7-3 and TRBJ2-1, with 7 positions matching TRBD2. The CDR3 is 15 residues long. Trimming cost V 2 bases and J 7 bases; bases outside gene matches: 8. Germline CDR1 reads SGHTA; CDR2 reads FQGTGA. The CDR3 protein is CASSLSGGETNEQFF. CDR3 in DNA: TGTGCCAGCAGCTTATCGGGGGGTGAAACTAATGAGCAGTTCTTC. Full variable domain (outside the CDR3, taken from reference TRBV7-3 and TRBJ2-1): GAGVSQTPSNKVTEKGKYVELRCDPISGHTALYWYRQSLGQGPEFLIYFQGTGAADDSGLPNDRFFAVRPEGSVSTLKIQRTERGDSAVYLCASSLSGGETNEQFFGPGTRLTVL.

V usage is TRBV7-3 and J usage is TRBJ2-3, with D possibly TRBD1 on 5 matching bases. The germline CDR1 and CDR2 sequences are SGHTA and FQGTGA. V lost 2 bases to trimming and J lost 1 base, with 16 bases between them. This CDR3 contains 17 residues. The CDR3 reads CASSLGPLGQGTDTQYF. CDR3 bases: TGTGCCAGCAGCTTAGGACCATTGGGGCAAGGCACAGATACGCAGTATTTT. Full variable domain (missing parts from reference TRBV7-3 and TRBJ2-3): GAGVSQTPSNKVTEKGKYVELRCDPISGHTALYWYRQSLGQGPEFLIYFQGTGAADDSGLPNDRFFAVRPEGSVSTLKIQRTERGDSAVYLCASSLGPLGQGTDTQYFGPGTRLTVL.

CDR3 sequence: CASSGSRQTVTDTQYF. In DNA form, the CDR3 reads TGTGCCAGCAGTGGATCGCGACAGACCGTCACAGATACGCAGTATTTT. V is TRBV6-1 and J is TRBJ2-3, with a tentative D call TRBD1 (5 bases). Per the germline V gene, CDR1 is MNHNS and CDR2 is SASEGT. With 4 bases removed from V and 2 bases from J, the gap between germline ends came to 16 bases. The CDR3 is 16 amino acids.

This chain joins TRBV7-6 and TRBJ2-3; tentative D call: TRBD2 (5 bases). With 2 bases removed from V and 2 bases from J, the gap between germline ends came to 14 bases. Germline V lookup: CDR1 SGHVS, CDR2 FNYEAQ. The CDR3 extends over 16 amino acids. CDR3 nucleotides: TGTGCCAGCAGCTTAAGAGGAGCGAGGGTCACAGATACGCAGTATTTT. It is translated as CASSLRGARVTDTQYF.

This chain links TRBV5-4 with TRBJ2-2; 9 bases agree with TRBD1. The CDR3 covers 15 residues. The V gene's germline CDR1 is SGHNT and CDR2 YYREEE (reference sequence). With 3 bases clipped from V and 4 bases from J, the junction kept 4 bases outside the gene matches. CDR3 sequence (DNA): TGTGCCAGCAGCTCGGACAGGGGTCGCACCGGGGAGCTGTTTTTT. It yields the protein CASSSDRGRTGELFF. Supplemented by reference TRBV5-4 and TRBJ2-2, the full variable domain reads ETGVTQSPTHLIKTRGQQVTLRCSSQSGHNTVSWYQQALGQGPQFIFQYYREEENGRGNFPPRFSGLQFPNYSSELNVNALELDDSALYLCASSSDRGRTGELFFGEGSRLTVL.

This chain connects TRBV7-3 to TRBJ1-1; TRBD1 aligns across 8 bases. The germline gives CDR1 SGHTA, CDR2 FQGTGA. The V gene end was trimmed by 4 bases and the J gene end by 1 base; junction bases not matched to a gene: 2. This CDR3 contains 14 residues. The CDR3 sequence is CASSYTGGNTEAFF. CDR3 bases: TGTGCCAGCAGCTATACAGGGGGGAACACTGAAGCTTTCTTT.

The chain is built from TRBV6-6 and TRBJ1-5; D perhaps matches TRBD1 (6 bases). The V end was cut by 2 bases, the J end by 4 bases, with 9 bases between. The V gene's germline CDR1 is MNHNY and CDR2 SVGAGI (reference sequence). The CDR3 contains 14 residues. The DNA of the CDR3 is TGTGCCAGCAGTTACACACAGGGTAATCAGCCCCAGCATTTT. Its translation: CASSYTQGNQPQHF.

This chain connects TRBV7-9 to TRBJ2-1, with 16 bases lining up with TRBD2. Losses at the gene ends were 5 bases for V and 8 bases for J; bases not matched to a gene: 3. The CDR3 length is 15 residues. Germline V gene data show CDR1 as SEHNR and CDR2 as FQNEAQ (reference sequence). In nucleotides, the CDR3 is TGTGCCAGCAGCGGGACTAGCGGGAGGGCCCATGAGCAGTTCTTC. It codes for CASSGTSGRAHEQFF.

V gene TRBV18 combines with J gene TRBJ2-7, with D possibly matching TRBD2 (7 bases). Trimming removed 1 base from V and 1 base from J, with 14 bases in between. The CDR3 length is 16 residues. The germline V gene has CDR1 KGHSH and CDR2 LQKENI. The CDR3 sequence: CASSPREGGDSYEQYF. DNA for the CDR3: TGTGCCAGCTCACCACGGGAGGGGGGAGATTCCTACGAGCAGTACTTC.

The CDR3, as DNA: TGTGCCAGCAGTTCCCCAAGGGGGGGCTGGGAGACCCAGTACTTC. This encodes CASSSPRGGWETQYF. The chain is built from TRBV28 and TRBJ2-5; D may be TRBD2 (7 bases). Germline lookup yields CDR1 MDHEN and CDR2 SYDVKM. V lost 4 bases to trimming and J lost 5 bases, with 17 bases between them. The CDR3 loop spans 15 amino acids.

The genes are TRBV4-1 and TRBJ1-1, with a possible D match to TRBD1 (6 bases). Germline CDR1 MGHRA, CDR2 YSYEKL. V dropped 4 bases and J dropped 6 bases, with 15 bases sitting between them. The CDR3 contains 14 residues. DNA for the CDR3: TGCGCCAGCAGCCCAAACCCCGACAGGTCTGAAGCTTTCTTT. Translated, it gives CASSPNPDRSEAFF.

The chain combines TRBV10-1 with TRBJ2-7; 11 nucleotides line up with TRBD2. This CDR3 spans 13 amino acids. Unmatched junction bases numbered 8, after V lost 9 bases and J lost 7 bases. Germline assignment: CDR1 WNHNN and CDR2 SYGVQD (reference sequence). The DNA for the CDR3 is TGCGCCAGTCCGGGACTAGCGGATCCTGAGCAGTACTTC. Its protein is CASPGLADPEQYF.

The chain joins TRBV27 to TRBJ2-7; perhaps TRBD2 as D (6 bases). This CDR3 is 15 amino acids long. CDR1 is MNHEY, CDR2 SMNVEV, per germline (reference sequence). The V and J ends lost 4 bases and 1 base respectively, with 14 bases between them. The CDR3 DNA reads TGTGCCAGCAGTTCCGCGGGACTTTCATCCTACGAGCAGTACTTC. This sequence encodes CASSSAGLSSYEQYF.